This T cell receptor beta chain is drawn from a study of cytomegalovirus exposure and HLA in healthy donors. Whole-study results and caveats: When analyzed later, a missense DCLRE1C variant was found to be linked to TCR beta V- and J-gene trimming. With DRB1 most and HLA-C fewest, TCR association rates differed between HLA loci in a later analysis.

Unrecorded for this donor was the CMV serostatus. With 5 bases clipped from V and 6 bases from J, the junction kept 8 bases outside the gene matches. The CDR3 runs to 14 residues. The V gene's germline CDR1 is ENHRY and CDR2 SYGVKD. As regards this clone: Its specificity is unknown.

The study ran its PCR with 60 Vbeta and 13 Jbeta primers. Libraries were prepared by immunoSEQ multiplex PCR; TCRdb keeps only in-frame clonotypes and omits some of them. The sample lists tens of thousands of clones, around 59% occurring once. Sample: PBMCs. The chain employs TRBV10-3 and TRBJ2-3; 7 bases agree with TRBD1. The origin of this receptor is a human donor in good health. The CDR3 sequence: CAISRQGDTDTQYF. CDR3 DNA sequence: TGTGCCATCAGTCGACAGGGAGATACGGATACGCAGTATTTT.